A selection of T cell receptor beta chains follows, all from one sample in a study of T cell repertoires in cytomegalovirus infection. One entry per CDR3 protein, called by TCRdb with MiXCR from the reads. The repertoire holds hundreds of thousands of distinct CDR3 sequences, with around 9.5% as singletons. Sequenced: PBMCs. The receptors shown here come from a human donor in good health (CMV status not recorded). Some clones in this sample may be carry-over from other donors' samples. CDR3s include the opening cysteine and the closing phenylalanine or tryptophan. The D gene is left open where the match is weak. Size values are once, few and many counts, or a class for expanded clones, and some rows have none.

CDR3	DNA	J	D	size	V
CASSLVPGPSPTNEKLFF	TGTGCCAGCAGCTTAGTTCCGGGGCCCTCGCCAACTAATGAAAAACTGTTTTTT	TRBJ1-4	NA	many	TRBV7-2
CSVGGGATDTQYF	TGCAGCGTTGGCGGGGGGGCCACAGATACGCAGTATTTT	TRBJ2-3	TRBD2	few	TRBV29-1
CASSPTTGDQETQYF	TGTGCCAGCAGCCCGACCACAGGGGACCAAGAGACCCAGTACTTC	TRBJ2-5	TRBD1	many	TRBV7-3
CASSFSHGTGELFF	TGTGCCAGTAGTTTCTCCCACGGCACCGGGGAGCTGTTTTTT	TRBJ2-2	NA	NA	TRBV19
CASSIRQGKGNQPQHF	TGTGCCAGTAGTATTCGACAGGGGAAGGGCAATCAGCCCCAGCATTTT	TRBJ1-5	TRBD1	few	TRBV19
CASSSRTGGNQPQHF	TGTGCCAGCAGTTCCCGGACAGGGGGCAATCAGCCCCAGCATTTT	TRBJ1-5	TRBD1	many	TRBV6-2/TRBV6-3
CASGGHSNQPQHF	TGTGCCAGCGGAGGGCATAGCAATCAGCCCCAGCATTTT	TRBJ1-5	NA	many	TRBV28
CASSSGLLNEKLFF	TGTGCCAGCAGCTCGGGACTCCTTAATGAAAAACTGTTTTTT	TRBJ1-4	NA	many	TRBV7-9
CASSEARNTEAFF	TGTGCCAGCAGTGAAGCTCGGAACACTGAAGCTTTCTTT	TRBJ1-1	NA	NA	TRBV6-1
CASSFRTGSGANVLTF	TGTGCCAGCAGCTTCCGCACAGGGTCTGGGGCCAACGTCCTGACTTTC	TRBJ2-6	NA	few	TRBV7-2
CASSPNRQMRGYTF	TGTGCCAGCAGCCCCAACAGGCAAATGAGGGGCTACACCTTC	TRBJ1-2	NA	NA	TRBV11-2
CASSLGSLIYF	TGTGCCAGCAGTTTGGGCAGTCTCATATATTTT	TRBJ1-3	NA	few	TRBV28
CASSLRLAGSNTGELFF	TGTGCCAGCAGTTTACGACTAGCGGGTTCGAACACCGGGGAGCTGTTTTTT	TRBJ2-2	TRBD2	few	TRBV6-1
CASSLEASNEQFF	TGTGCCAGCAGCTTAGAGGCTAGCAATGAGCAGTTCTTC	TRBJ2-1	NA	few	TRBV7-9
CASSHGQGEQYF	TGTGCCAGCAGTCACGGACAGGGAGAGCAGTACTTC	TRBJ2-7	TRBD1	few	TRBV6-1
CASSLGGGQALYGYTF	TGTGCCAGCAGCTTAGGGGGCGGGCAGGCCCTCTATGGCTACACCTTC	TRBJ1-2	NA	many	TRBV7-2
CASSDPTAGAQETQYF	TGTGCCAGCTCCGACCCTACCGCGGGGGCACAAGAGACCCAGTACTTC	TRBJ2-5	NA	few	TRBV18
CASTRGQETQYF	TGTGCCAGCACAAGAGGACAAGAGACCCAGTACTTC	TRBJ2-5	NA	few	TRBV6-2/TRBV6-3
CASAQGLQQPQHF	TGTGCCAGTGCACAGGGGTTGCAGCAGCCCCAGCATTTT	TRBJ1-5	TRBD1	NA	TRBV19
CASSLGAPGDGYTF	TGTGCCAGCAGCTTAGGGGCCCCAGGGGATGGCTACACCTTC	TRBJ1-2	NA	NA	TRBV7-2
CASREGTNTEAFF	TGTGCCAGCAGAGAGGGGACGAACACTGAAGCTTTCTTT	TRBJ1-1	NA	few	TRBV12-3/TRBV12-4
CASSDRAHTIYF	TGTGCCAGCAGCGACAGGGCCCACACCATATATTTT	TRBJ1-3	TRBD1	many	TRBV2
CASSLTGGLGTEAFF	TGTGCCAGCAGCCTAACGGGGGGCTTGGGCACTGAAGCTTTCTTT	TRBJ1-1	NA	NA	TRBV12-3/TRBV12-4
CASSSGTGWNTGELFF	TGTGCCAGCAGCTCCGGGACAGGGTGGAACACCGGGGAGCTGTTTTTT	TRBJ2-2	TRBD1	few	TRBV11-2
CASSRIQGGTEAFF	TGTGCCAGCAGCAGAATTCAAGGGGGAACTGAAGCTTTCTTT	TRBJ1-1	NA	many	TRBV7-9
CASRGQGRSYNEQFF	TGTGCCAGCAGGGGACAGGGGCGCTCCTACAATGAGCAGTTCTTC	TRBJ2-1	TRBD1	many	TRBV6-1
CASSLRTGTSGTDTQYF	TGTGCCAGTAGCTTACGTACCGGGACTAGCGGCACAGATACGCAGTATTTT	TRBJ2-3	TRBD2	NA	TRBV19
CASSQTSGGLFSYNEQFF	TGTGCCAGCAGCCAGACTAGCGGGGGGCTTTTCTCCTACAATGAGCAGTTCTTC	TRBJ2-1	TRBD2	NA	TRBV7-3
CASSLTGARNYGYTF	TGTGCCAGCAGCTTAACAGGGGCGAGGAACTATGGCTACACCTTC	TRBJ1-2	TRBD1	many	TRBV7-2
CASSRFSGIQETQYF	TGTGCCAGCAGCCGATTTAGTGGGATCCAAGAGACCCAGTACTTC	TRBJ2-5	NA	few	TRBV7-8
CASNTFSGQGKRYQPQHF	TGTGCCAGCAACACCTTCAGCGGACAGGGGAAGCGGTATCAGCCCCAGCATTTT	TRBJ1-5	TRBD1	few	TRBV2
CASSLFGGSAQLYEQYF	TGTGCCAGCAGTTTATTTGGGGGATCTGCCCAGCTCTACGAGCAGTACTTC	TRBJ2-7	NA	many	TRBV28
CASSFSGGSIGELFF	TGTGCCAGCAGCTTTAGCGGAGGGTCGATCGGGGAGCTGTTTTTT	TRBJ2-2	NA	many	TRBV7-2
CASSYPWTSGPPSYNEQFF	TGTGCCAGCAGTTACCCTTGGACTAGCGGGCCCCCCTCCTACAATGAGCAGTTCTTC	TRBJ2-1	TRBD2	few	TRBV6-2/TRBV6-3
CASSHQPGRGTYEQYF	TGTGCCAGCAGCCACCAGCCCGGACGGGGTACCTACGAGCAGTACTTC	TRBJ2-7	NA	few	TRBV4-2
CASSLVGGRNQETQYF	TGTGCCAGCAGCTTAGTAGGCGGGAGGAACCAAGAGACCCAGTACTTC	TRBJ2-5	TRBD2	NA	TRBV7-2
CASSYTGENTEAFF	TGTGCCAGCAGTTACACAGGGGAGAACACTGAAGCTTTCTTT	TRBJ1-1	TRBD1	few	TRBV27
CASSQTSRGQETQYF	TGTGCCAGCAGCCAGACCTCCAGGGGCCAAGAGACCCAGTACTTC	TRBJ2-5	NA	few	TRBV14
CASSIISNTGELFF	TGTGCCAGTAGTATTATTTCGAACACCGGGGAGCTGTTTTTT	TRBJ2-2	NA	few	TRBV19
CASGPGGNQPQHF	TGTGCCTCTGGGCCCGGGGGCAATCAGCCCCAGCATTTT	TRBJ1-5	NA	NA	TRBV12-3/TRBV12-4
CASSLGFSVSSYEQYF	TGTGCCAGCAGCTTAGGATTCTCCGTGAGCTCCTACGAGCAGTACTTC	TRBJ2-7	NA	many	TRBV7-2
CSASPGTGDYEQYF	TGCAGTGCTAGCCCAGGGACAGGGGACTACGAGCAGTACTTC	TRBJ2-7	TRBD1	NA	TRBV20-1